This T cell receptor (beta chain) emerged from a study of cytomegalovirus exposure and HLA in healthy donors. Study-wide results and caveats: The analysis excluded some indistinguishable V segments, including TRBV6-2 and TRBV6-3.

Primers for the PCR totalled 60 Vbeta and 13 Jbeta. Profiling relied on immunoSEQ multiplex PCR, and the TCRdb table lists in-frame clones only, not all of them. Found here are 100,000 to 120,000 clones, roughly three quarters of them singletons; the top ten hold about 5.8%. On this clone: Its antigen is not identified.

The CDR3 covers 16 residues. J gave up 9 bases and V 1 base, and 7 bases lay outside the gene matches. The V gene's germline CDR1 is SEHNR and CDR2 FQNEAQ (reference sequence). V is TRBV7-9 and J is TRBJ2-1, with 12 bases matching TRBD2. This receptor was taken from a male donor in good health and CMV-seronegative. The source material was PBMCs. CDR3 sequence: CASSLGLAGGPGEQFF. For the CDR3, the DNA is TGTGCCAGCAGCTTAGGCCTAGCGGGAGGGCCCGGTGAGCAGTTCTTC.